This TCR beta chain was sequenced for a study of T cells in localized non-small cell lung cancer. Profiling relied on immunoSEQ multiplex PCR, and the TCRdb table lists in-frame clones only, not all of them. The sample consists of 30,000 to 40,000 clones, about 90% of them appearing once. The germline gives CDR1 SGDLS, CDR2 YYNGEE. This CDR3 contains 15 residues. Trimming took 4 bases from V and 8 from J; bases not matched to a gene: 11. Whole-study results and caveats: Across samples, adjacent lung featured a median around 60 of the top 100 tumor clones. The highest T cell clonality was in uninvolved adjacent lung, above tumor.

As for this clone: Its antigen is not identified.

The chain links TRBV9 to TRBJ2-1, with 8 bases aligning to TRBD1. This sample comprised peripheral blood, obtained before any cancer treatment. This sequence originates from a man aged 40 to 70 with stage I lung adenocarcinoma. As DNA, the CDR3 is TGTGCCAGCAGCCCGCGACAGGGGACGGATTATGAGCAGTTCTTC. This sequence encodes CASSPRQGTDYEQFF. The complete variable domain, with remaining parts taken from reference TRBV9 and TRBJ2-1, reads DSGVTQTPKHLITATGQRVTLRCSPRSGDLSVYWYQQSLDQGLQFLIQYYNGEERAKGNILERFSAQQFPDLHSELNLSSLELGDSALYFCASSPRQGTDYEQFFGPGTRLTVL.